A single sample gave rise to the 22 T cell receptor beta chains below, sequenced in a study of circulating CD8 cells and anti-PD-1 response in melanoma. The QIAseq Immune Repertoire TCR panel built the libraries from roughly 15 ng of total RNA. From the reads, TCRdb called clonotypes with MiXCR, one entry per CDR3 protein. Here the sample spans about 610 distinct CDR3 sequences, about 5% being singletons. From live CD3+CD8+TCRalphabeta+ cells, four PD-1 and/or TIGIT subsets were sorted. Sequences were derived from CD8+ T cells from PBMCs, sampled at baseline or after one month of anti-PD-1 therapy (not recorded which). The receptors derive from a human donor with melanoma.

This clonotype is judged medium-sized. The V and J genes are TRBV27 and TRBJ2-7; no clear D gene. Germline V gene lookup returns CDR1 MNHEY and CDR2 SMNVEV (reference sequence). V lost 1 base, J lost 6 bases, and 4 bases lay in between. This CDR3 comprises 11 residues. The CDR3 nucleotides read TGTGCCAGCAGTTTATTGGGCGAGCAGTACTTC. Translating it yields CASSLLGEQYF.

This clonotype ranks as large. The rearrangement joins TRBV24-1 to TRBJ2-2; a possible D gene is TRBD2 (6 bases). CDR3 length: 15 residues. Trimming removed 9 bases from V and 3 bases from J, with 16 bases in between. The germline V gene has CDR1 KGHDR and CDR2 SFDVKD. The CDR3 sequence: CATRQGGVHTGELFF. The CDR3, as DNA: TGTGCCACCCGGCAGGGCGGGGTCCACACCGGGGAGCTGTTTTTT.

The chain links TRBV20-1 to TRBJ2-2; tentatively, D is TRBD2 (6 bases). Trimming shortened V by 3 bases and J by 0 bases, and 14 bases separated the two germline ends. The CDR3 loop spans 16 amino acids. In germline, CDR1 is DFQATT, CDR2 SNEGSKA (reference sequence). For the CDR3, the DNA is TGCAGTGCTAGGAGGAGGGGACCTCCGAACACCGGGGAGCTGTTTTTT. Translating gives CSARRRGPPNTGELFF.

By sample fraction, this clonotype is medium-sized. The V call is TRBV28, the J call TRBJ2-5; tentatively, D is TRBD2 (7 bases). This CDR3 region has 16 residues. Per germline, CDR1 MDHEN and CDR2 SYDVKM. The ends were cut back, 5 bases at V and 5 bases at J, with 21 bases in the middle. Here the CDR3 reads CASSHRRGGRRETQYF. CDR3 in DNA: TGTGCCAGCAGTCACAGAAGGGGGGGGCGCAGGGAGACCCAGTACTTC.

This clonotype is judged large. This rearrangement joins TRBV27 to TRBJ2-7; the D gene is possibly TRBD1 (5 bases). Germline-derived CDR1 and CDR2 are MNHEY and SMNVEV (reference sequence). Trimming removed 3 bases from V and 5 bases from J, with 11 bases in between. The CDR3 contains 13 residues. The CDR3 loop is CASSFQGSHEQYF. The CDR3 region has the DNA TGTGCCAGCAGTTTTCAGGGTTCGCACGAGCAGTACTTC.

Within the sample, this clonotype is medium-sized. The chain has TRBV12-3 or TRBV12-4 and TRBJ2-7; 9 nucleotides align to TRBD1. V was pared by 6 bases and J by 7 bases, with 10 bases of the junction left unmatched. The length of the CDR3 is 14 residues. CDR3 DNA: TGTGCCAGCAGCTTGACAGGGGGTTGGTGGGAGCAGTACTTC. This gives the protein CASSLTGGWWEQYF.

This clonotype is large by share. V gene TRBV28 combines with J gene TRBJ2-1, with TRBD2 matching over 9 bases. Germline CDR1 and CDR2: MDHEN and SYDVKM. The CDR3 extends over 16 amino acids. V gave up 7 bases and J gave up 8 bases; unmatched junction bases: 15. The CDR3 spells CASTPTVWLAGDEQFF. The DNA of the CDR3 is TGTGCCAGCACCCCCACGGTGTGGTTAGCGGGAGATGAGCAGTTCTTC. Variable domain in full (rest from reference TRBV28 and TRBJ2-1): DVKVTQSSRYLVKRTGEKVFLECVQDMDHENMFWYRQDPGLGLRLIYFSYDVKMKEKGDIPEGYSVSREKKERFSLILESASTNQTSMYLCASTPTVWLAGDEQFFGPGTRLTVL.

This clonotype qualifies as medium-sized. The chain uses TRBV5-6 and TRBJ2-3, with TRBD1 identical over 10 bases. CDR3 length: 15 amino acids. The V segment lost 1 base and the J segment 5 bases; nucleotides outside the gene matches: 4. Germline V gives CDR1 SGHDT, CDR2 YYEEEE. This CDR3 is CASSLPGQGEDTQYF. In DNA, the CDR3 is TGTGCCAGCAGCTTGCCTGGACAGGGGGAAGATACGCAGTATTTT.

By sample share, this clonotype is medium-sized. The chain combines TRBV20-1 with TRBJ2-7; 7 bases are shared with TRBD2. Germline lookup yields CDR1 DFQATT and CDR2 SNEGSKA (reference sequence). Trimming cost V 6 bases and J 0 bases; bases outside gene matches: 17. CDR3 size: 17 residues. The CDR3 loop is CSALFASGITSSYEQYF. In nucleotides, the CDR3 is TGCAGTGCCCTCTTCGCTAGCGGAATTACCAGCTCCTACGAGCAGTACTTC.

This clonotype ranks as medium-sized. The chain joins TRBV14 to TRBJ2-2, with a tentative D call TRBD2 (6 bases). The germline V and J ends were trimmed by 0 bases and 2 bases, with 13 bases remaining between them. CDR3 length: 17 amino acids. Looked up from germline, CDR1 is SGHDN and CDR2 is FVKESK. The CDR3 sequence: CASSQDRAGINTGELFF. CDR3 in DNA: TGTGCCAGCAGCCAAGATAGGGCGGGGATCAACACCGGGGAGCTGTTTTTT.

This clonotype ranks as large. The chain employs TRBV20-1 and TRBJ2-7; 8 bases fit TRBD1. The CDR3 is 15 residues long. J lost 5 bases, V lost 6 bases, and 15 bases had no gene match. The germline V gene has CDR1 DFQATT and CDR2 SNEGSKA (reference sequence). The CDR3 bases are TGCAGTGCCATAGACAGGGGCCCTGGTTCGAACGAGCAGTACTTC. Residues: CSAIDRGPGSNEQYF.

This clonotype was observed a handful of times. Since a much larger clone is just one base distant, this may be a read error. This sequence joins TRBV12-3 or TRBV12-4 and TRBJ2-3, with TRBD1 as a possible D gene (5 bases). V was cut by 3 bases and J by 5 bases, with 9 bases left in between. The CDR3 has 13 amino acids. The CDR3 DNA sequence: TGTGCCAGCAGTTTCACAGGCCTAGATACGCAGTATTTT. Translation: CASSFTGLDTQYF.

This clonotype is deemed large. This chain uses TRBV2 with TRBJ2-3, with TRBD2 matching over 8 bases. Losses at the gene ends were 1 base for V and 4 bases for J; bases not matched to a gene: 7. The CDR3 covers 16 residues. Germline CDR1 is SNHLY and CDR2 is FYNNEI. The CDR3 nucleotides read TGTGCCAGCAGTGAAGGAGTAGCGGGGACGGCAGATACGCAGTATTTT. It yields the protein CASSEGVAGTADTQYF.

The J gene is TRBJ2-5, the V gene TRBV7-9; TRBD1 matches at 9 bases. Germline V lookup: CDR1 SEHNR, CDR2 FQNEAQ (reference sequence). The CDR3 is 15 residues long. Germline trimming cut 8 bases from V and 2 bases from J; bases unmatched to any gene: 9. The CDR3 DNA follows: TGTGCCAGCGTGTGGGCGGGACAGGGACAAGAGACCCAGTACTTC. Amino acid sequence: CASVWAGQGQETQYF.

This clonotype counts as medium-sized (0.01 to 0.1%). The rearrangement joins TRBV29-1 to TRBJ2-3; 10 bases fit TRBD2. Germline loops: CDR1 SQVTM, CDR2 ANQGSEA. V dropped 7 bases and J dropped 4; count of bases not matched to a gene: 8. CDR3 length: 14 amino acids. CDR3 loop: CSAYLAGVSDTQYF. The CDR3 bases are TGCAGCGCTTATCTAGCGGGAGTTTCAGATACGCAGTATTTT.

In its sample, this clonotype ranks as large. V usage is TRBV2 and J usage is TRBJ2-7; D might be TRBD2 (6 bases). V was trimmed by 6 bases and J by 1 base, leaving 13 bases between them. CDR1 is SNHLY and CDR2 is FYNNEI in the germline V gene. The length of the CDR3 is 14 residues. The CDR3 nucleotides read TGTGCCAGCAGAGAGGCCGGGGGTTCCTACGAGCAGTACTTC. This gives the protein CASREAGGSYEQYF.

This clonotype is medium-sized within its sample. V gene TRBV29-1 combines with J gene TRBJ2-2; D might be TRBD1 (6 bases). The CDR3 is 14 amino acids. Germline values: CDR1 SQVTM, CDR2 ANQGSEA. Trimming cost V 0 bases and J 6 bases, with 11 bases left between them. The CDR3 loop reads CSVEDSRGAGELFF. In nucleotides, the CDR3 is TGCAGCGTTGAAGATTCCAGGGGCGCCGGGGAGCTGTTTTTT.

This clonotype is judged medium-sized (0.01 to 0.1%). V is TRBV27 and J is TRBJ2-1; D is possibly TRBD2 (6 bases). The CDR3 is 13 residues long. Trimming shortened V by 3 bases and J by 9 bases, and 12 bases separated the two germline ends. Germline-derived CDR1 and CDR2 are MNHEY and SMNVEV (reference sequence). The CDR3 sequence: CASSLTGVTEQFF. DNA for the CDR3: TGTGCCAGCAGTTTGACGGGAGTGACTGAGCAGTTCTTC.

Sample share makes this clonotype medium-sized. The chain is built from TRBV28 and TRBJ2-1, with TRBD1 matching 7 bases. The germline V gene has CDR1 MDHEN and CDR2 SYDVKM. This CDR3 region has 16 residues. V shed 6 bases and J 4 bases; nucleotides not matched to a gene: 12. As DNA, the CDR3 is TGTGCCAGCAGCACGCGACGGGACAGCTTATACAATGAGCAGTTCTTC. It codes for CASSTRRDSLYNEQFF.

Within the sample, this clonotype is medium-sized. The chain carries TRBV19 and TRBJ1-2, with 10 positions matching TRBD1. V was pared by 3 bases and J by 3 bases, with 7 bases of the junction left unmatched. The germline gives CDR1 LNHDA, CDR2 SQIVND (reference sequence). This CDR3 has 16 amino acids. CDR3 DNA sequence: TGTGCCAGTAGTATGGTGGGGACAGGGGACTACTATGGCTACACCTTC. Translation gives CASSMVGTGDYYGYTF.

Sample share makes this clonotype large. The chain joins TRBV4-1 to TRBJ2-3, with TRBD2 identical over 10 bases. Germline V gives CDR1 MGHRA, CDR2 YSYEKL. After removal of 4 bases from V and 4 bases from J, the junction contained 2 bases not matched to a gene. The CDR3 loop spans 14 amino acids. CDR3 coding DNA: TGCGCCAGCAGCCCACTAGCGGGACCAGATACGCAGTATTTT. It specifies CASSPLAGPDTQYF.

This clonotype rates as medium-sized. The chain links TRBV18 to TRBJ1-4; D is unclear. Germline CDR1 and CDR2: KGHSH and LQKENI. This CDR3 region has 14 residues. V was cut by 5 bases and J by 0 bases, with 7 bases left in between. The CDR3 nucleotides are TGTGCCAGCTCAGGGCGTGCAACTAATGAAAAACTGTTTTTT. It specifies CASSGRATNEKLFF.